Below are 21 T cell receptor beta chains sequenced from a single sample in a study of shared clonotypes between healthy human individuals. Data came from immunoSEQ multiplex PCR; TCRdb stores just in-frame clones and leaves some out. The data show approximately 1,000,000 clones, with approximately 80% seen just once and 0.89% held by the top ten. Sequencing input: memory CD4+ T cells from PBMCs. The subset: CD45RA-negative fraction. The receptor set was obtained from a man younger than 35 in good health. Some clones in this sample may be carry-over from other donors' samples.

V and J are TRBV4-2 and TRBJ2-5; D is possibly TRBD2 (5 bases). Germline V gene data show CDR1 as LGHNA and CDR2 as YNFKEQ. The V end lost 0 bases, the J end lost 4 bases, and 12 bases lay between the germline ends. The CDR3 extends over 15 amino acids. The CDR3 protein is CASSQDRLSGETQYF. In DNA, the CDR3 is TGTGCCAGCAGCCAAGATAGGCTGAGCGGAGAGACCCAGTACTTC.

J is TRBJ2-7 and V is TRBV7-2; D unclear. This CDR3 contains 14 residues. Germline CDR1 SGHTA, CDR2 FQGNSA. Deletions cut 5 bases from V and 1 base from J, with 12 bases between. This CDR3 reads CASSPPPVSYEQYF. Written as DNA, the CDR3 is TGTGCCAGCAGCCCCCCCCCAGTTTCCTACGAGCAGTACTTC.

This clone was recorded many times. This rearrangement joins TRBV27 to TRBJ2-7, with D uncertain. The CDR3 has 13 residues. Trimming left V 5 bases short and J 12 bases short, with 20 bases between. Germline V gene sequence: CDR1 MNHEY, CDR2 SMNVEV (reference sequence). CDR3: CASSLNAQLGSYF. As DNA, the CDR3 is TGTGCCAGCAGTCTAAACGCTCAACTGGGCTCGTACTTC.

This chain uses TRBV19 with TRBJ2-2; 7 bases are shared with TRBD2. The CDR3 extends over 17 amino acids. Germline assignment: CDR1 LNHDA and CDR2 SQIVND (reference sequence). With V trimmed by 4 bases and J by 6 bases, 14 bases remained unmatched. CDR3: CASSRKIGRAGAGELFF. The CDR3 DNA sequence: TGTGCCAGTAGTAGGAAGATAGGGCGCGCGGGAGCCGGGGAGCTGTTTTTT.

The V and J genes are TRBV5-1 and TRBJ2-1; D is undetermined. The CDR3 covers 12 residues. Trimming cost V 7 bases and J 7 bases, with 12 bases left between them. Germline CDR1 SGHRS, CDR2 YFSETQ. DNA for the CDR3: TGCGCCAGCTCTGAGTCGTTGAATGAGCAGTTCTTC. Translation: CASSESLNEQFF.

This clone was picked up a small number of times. Different DNA sequences within this sample yield the same CDR3. J is TRBJ1-1 and V is TRBV9, with D perhaps matching TRBD1 (5 bases). CDR1 and CDR2 (germline): SGDLS, YYNGEE. Between the trimmed V and J ends, which lost 1 base and 1 base, there was a span of 5 bases. The CDR3 is 13 amino acids. CDR3 amino acids: CASSVQGNTEAFF. DNA of the CDR3: TGTGCCAGCAGCGTACAGGGGAACACTGAAGCTTTCTTT.

The chain has TRBV5-5 and TRBJ2-2, with 10 bases that match TRBD1. Germline V gene sequence: CDR1 SGHKS, CDR2 YYEKEE (reference sequence). This CDR3 is 17 amino acids long. After removal of 2 bases from V and 4 bases from J, the junction contained 8 bases not matched to a gene. The CDR3 DNA is TGTGCCAGCAGCTTAATACCGGGACAGGGGCCCACCGGGGAGCTGTTTTTT. Residues: CASSLIPGQGPTGELFF.

This CDR3 is CASSRGTGERIGEQFF. The CDR3 DNA is TGTGCCAGCAGCCGAGGGACAGGGGAAAGAATAGGTGAGCAGTTCTTC. V is TRBV25-1 and J is TRBJ2-1, with 10 bases that match TRBD1. V lost 6 bases and J lost 9; bases outside the gene matches: 14. The CDR3 is 16 amino acids. The V gene's germline CDR1 is MGHDK and CDR2 SYGVNS.

The CDR3 region has the DNA TGTGCCAGCAGCTTCAGACACGGGCAGCCCCAGCATTTT. Translating gives CASSFRHGQPQHF. The J gene is TRBJ1-5, the V gene TRBV7-8; no clear D gene. V dropped 3 bases and J dropped 7 bases, with 10 bases sitting between them. Germline CDR1 is SGHVS and CDR2 is FQNEAQ. The CDR3 runs to 13 residues.

The V and J genes are TRBV2 and TRBJ2-7; D is unresolved. Germline V gene lookup returns CDR1 SNHLY and CDR2 FYNNEI. V was pared by 2 bases and J by 7 bases, with 12 bases between. The CDR3 loop spans 13 amino acids. CDR3: CASSELRSEEQYF. CDR3 in DNA: TGTGCCAGCAGTGAACTCAGGTCTGAGGAGCAGTACTTC.

The chain carries TRBV9 and TRBJ2-5; possible D gene TRBD1, 5 bases. The V end lost 4 bases, the J end lost 5 bases, and 12 bases lay between the germline ends. Germline-derived CDR1 and CDR2 are SGDLS and YYNGEE. The CDR3 sequence is 13 residues long. DNA of the CDR3: TGTGCCAGCAGCAGAACAGGTGCGGAGACCCAGTACTTC. Its translation: CASSRTGAETQYF.

J is TRBJ2-7 and V is TRBV29-1; D remains unclear. Germline V gene data show CDR1 as SQVTM and CDR2 as ANQGSEA. The germline V and J ends were trimmed by 8 bases and 0 bases, with 14 bases remaining between them. The CDR3 totals 13 residues. The CDR3 nucleotides are TGCAGCATGAAGACGTTAAACTCCTACGAGCAGTACTTC. Its protein is CSMKTLNSYEQYF.

The rearrangement links TRBV6-6 to TRBJ2-7, with 7 bases fitting TRBD2. Germline V lookup: CDR1 MNHNY, CDR2 SVGAGI (reference sequence). The junction had 10 bases not matched to a gene; V was cut back by 8 bases and J by 3 bases. The CDR3 runs to 14 residues. The CDR3 DNA reads TGTGCCAGCTCCGGGGGAGGGAGAAACTACGAGCAGTACTTC. Its protein is CASSGGGRNYEQYF.

On this clone itself: With a far larger clone one base away, a read error is the likely cause. The rearrangement joins TRBV7-2 to TRBJ2-7; D is perhaps TRBD1 (6 bases). The CDR3 spans 15 residues. Looked up from germline, CDR1 is SGHTA and CDR2 is FQGNSA. Trimming stripped 1 base from V and 6 bases from J, with 16 bases between. CDR3 sequence: CASSLGPRGKGEQYF. CDR3 coding DNA: TGTGCCAGCAGCTTAGGGCCGAGGGGGAAAGGCGAGCAGTACTTC.

The chain recombines TRBV5-1 with TRBJ1-5; the match to TRBD1 covers 7 bases. J was trimmed by 0 bases and V by 10 bases; bases with no gene match: 7. The germline gives CDR1 SGHRS, CDR2 YFSETQ. The CDR3 totals 14 residues. The DNA of the CDR3 is TGCGCCCCCAGGGGGGGCTATAGCAATCAGCCCCAGCATTTT. Translated: CAPRGGYSNQPQHF.

This clone was seen once. The chain joins TRBV5-1 to TRBJ2-7; a possible D gene is TRBD1 (5 bases). Germline CDR1 is SGHRS and CDR2 is YFSETQ. V lost 1 base and J 2 bases, leaving 13 bases between the germline ends. The CDR3 consists of 15 residues. The CDR3 spells CASSLRTTTPYEQYF. In DNA, the CDR3 is TGCGCCAGCAGCTTGAGGACAACCACCCCCTACGAGCAGTACTTC.

This clone occurred once. The rearrangement links TRBV11-3 to TRBJ2-1; no reliable D call. The CDR3 runs to 14 residues. In germline, CDR1 is SGHNT, CDR2 YENEEA. The germline V and J ends were trimmed by 2 bases and 6 bases, with 11 bases remaining between them. The CDR3 nucleotides read TGTGCCAGCAGCTTACATAGAAATGCCAATGAGCAGTTCTTC. Translating it yields CASSLHRNANEQFF.

The V and J genes are TRBV6-6 and TRBJ1-2, with D possibly TRBD1 on 5 matching bases. The CDR3 extends over 13 amino acids. V gave up 6 bases and J gave up 6 bases, with 14 bases separating them. Germline CDR1 is MNHNY and CDR2 is SVGAGI (reference sequence). CDR3 nucleotide sequence: TGTGCCAGCAGACTAAACCAGGGACATGGCTACACCTTC. Translating it yields CASRLNQGHGYTF.

Worth noting for this clone: It is likely a read error: a sequence one base away is far more abundant. The chain links TRBV2 to TRBJ2-2; 10 bases match TRBD1. With V trimmed by 7 bases and J by 4 bases, 9 bases remained unmatched. Germline assignment: CDR1 SNHLY and CDR2 FYNNEI. CDR3 length equals 16 residues. CDR3 residues: CASTGTGVGLTGELFF. The DNA of the CDR3 is TGTGCCAGCACCGGGACAGGGGTCGGTCTCACCGGGGAGCTGTTTTTT.

The chain uses TRBV4-2 and TRBJ1-4; D unclear. The CDR3 has 16 residues. CDR1 is LGHNA, CDR2 YNFKEQ, per germline. V shed 8 bases and J shed 0 bases, with 16 bases lying between them. CDR3 residues: CASRHRGDSTNEKLFF. CDR3 bases: TGTGCCAGCCGTCACCGGGGAGATTCAACTAATGAAAAACTGTTTTTT.

Details on this clone: The CDR3 end shows no conserved phenylalanine or tryptophan, and so a read error is likely. The V call is TRBV5-1, the J call TRBJ1-5; D ambiguous. The CDR3 consists of 14 residues. From germline, CDR1 is SGHRS and CDR2 YFSETQ. CDR3 sequence reads: CTSSLDGGNQPQHY. The CDR3 region has the DNA TGCACCAGCAGCTTGGATGGCGGCAATCAGCCCCAGCATTAT.